Each of the 17 T cell receptor beta chains below was sequenced from the same sample in a study of control samples from healthy donors and cancer patients. The protocol was immunoSEQ multiplex PCR, while the TCRdb copy is restricted to in-frame clones and leaves out a portion. The top ten hold around an eighth of the sample, which has roughly 120,000 clones, around nine tenths seen once. Sequenced sample: blood. All receptors derive from a man younger than 40 in good health.

The chain carries TRBV6-5 and TRBJ1-1; 8 bases map to TRBD1. Germline CDR1 reads MNHEY; CDR2 reads SVGAGI. The CDR3 has 13 amino acids. The V segment lost 6 bases and the J segment 1 base; nucleotides outside the gene matches: 1. As DNA, the CDR3 is TGTGCCAGCAGCGACAGGGGGAACACTGAAGCTTTCTTT. Its protein is CASSDRGNTEAFF.

The chain is built from TRBV5-1 and TRBJ2-7; no definite D call. This CDR3 comprises 13 residues. Germline V gene data show CDR1 as SGHRS and CDR2 as YFSETQ. With 0 bases removed from V and 6 bases from J, the gap between germline ends came to 10 bases. This CDR3 is CASSLAGRSEQYV. The CDR3 bases are TGCGCCAGCAGCTTGGCCGGCAGATCCGAGCAGTACGTC.

This chain links TRBV15 with TRBJ1-4, with 7 bases lining up with TRBD1. This CDR3 has 14 amino acids. Germline V CDR1 and CDR2: LNHNV, YYDKDF (reference sequence). V lost 11 bases and J lost 2; bases outside the gene matches: 8. CDR3 in amino acids: CAARLQGTNEKLFF. The DNA of the CDR3 is TGTGCCGCCCGCTTACAGGGGACTAATGAAAAACTGTTTTTT. Full variable domain (remainder filled in from reference TRBV15 and TRBJ1-4): DAMVIQNPRYQVTQFGKPVTLSCSQTLNHNVMYWYQQKSSQAPKLLFHYYDKDFNNEADTPDNFQSRRPNTSFCFLDIRSPGLGDTAMYLCAARLQGTNEKLFFGSGTQLSVL.

The genes are TRBV6-6 and TRBJ2-7; D possibly matches TRBD1 or TRBD2 (5 bases each). The ends were cut back, 7 bases at V and 0 bases at J, with 13 bases in the middle. Per the germline V gene, CDR1 is MNHNY and CDR2 is SVGAGI (reference sequence). The CDR3 loop spans 14 amino acids. The CDR3 sequence: CASTRGSGSYEQYF. The CDR3 nucleotides are TGTGCCAGCACTCGGGGCTCTGGCTCCTACGAGCAGTACTTC.

A single count supports this clone. The chain joins TRBV25-1 to TRBJ1-1, with 7 bases lining up with TRBD1. This CDR3 contains 14 residues. Germline trimming cut 3 bases from V and 4 bases from J; bases unmatched to any gene: 5. Germline V gene sequence: CDR1 MGHDK, CDR2 SYGVNS. The CDR3 here is CASSDQQGSTEAFF. CDR3 sequence (DNA): TGTGCCAGCAGTGATCAACAGGGGAGCACTGAAGCTTTCTTT.

This clone has just a few counts. CDR3 sequence: CASYLQGSGNTIYF. CDR3 nucleotides: TGTGCCAGCTACCTACAGGGAAGTGGAAACACCATATATTTT. The rearrangement uses TRBV5-4 and TRBJ1-3, with a weak D call TRBD1 (6 bases). CDR1 is SGHNT and CDR2 is YYREEE in the germline V gene (reference sequence). The CDR3 spans 14 residues. V was cut by 7 bases and J by 3 bases, with 14 bases left in between.

The V call is TRBV30, the J call TRBJ2-5, with D hard to call. The germline V gene has CDR1 GTSNPN and CDR2 SVGIG (reference sequence). Deletions cut 5 bases from V and 1 base from J, with 14 bases between. CDR3 length: 14 amino acids. The CDR3 DNA follows: TGTGCCTGGGCCCCTGGAGCGACCCAAGAGACCCAGTACTTC. This translates into CAWAPGATQETQYF.

This clone was counted between two and nine times. This chain joins TRBV5-1 and TRBJ1-2; 8 nucleotides align to TRBD1. Germline CDR1 reads SGHRS; CDR2 reads YFSETQ. This CDR3 has 14 residues. The ends lost 7 bases at V and 2 bases at J; junction bases unmatched: 7. This CDR3 is CASGTGGNNYGYTF. CDR3 DNA sequence: TGCGCCAGCGGCACAGGGGGTAACAACTATGGCTACACCTTC.

The chain employs TRBV5-6 and TRBJ1-2; 10 bases are a match to TRBD1. Germline CDR1 reads SGHDT; CDR2 reads YYEEEE. V lost 0 bases to trimming and J lost 4 bases; unmatched junction nucleotides: 6. The CDR3 runs 16 residues. The CDR3 protein is CASSLGQGATIYGYTF. CDR3 nucleotides: TGTGCCAGCAGCTTGGGACAGGGGGCCACTATCTATGGCTACACCTTC.

The CDR3 region is CASSWESEAFF. CDR3 coding DNA: TGTGCCAGCAGCTGGGAGAGTGAAGCTTTCTTT. The chain joins TRBV5-4 to TRBJ1-1, with unresolved D. The CDR3 sequence is 11 residues long. Germline CDR1 SGHNT, CDR2 YYREEE (reference sequence). V was cut by 3 bases and J by 7 bases, with 7 bases left in between.

This clone was observed a handful of times. The CDR3 sequence: CASSLGQYQPQHF. The CDR3 bases are TGTGCCAGCAGTTTAGGCCAATATCAGCCCCAGCATTTT. The chain employs TRBV12-3 or TRBV12-4 and TRBJ1-5; D unresolved. The length of the CDR3 is 13 residues. The V and J ends lost 1 base and 5 bases respectively, with 6 bases between them.

This clone has more than one count but fewer than ten. The chain links TRBV4-1 to TRBJ1-5; D possibly corresponds to TRBD1 (5 bases). The CDR3 extends over 16 amino acids. V dropped 1 base and J dropped 4 bases, with 14 bases sitting between them. The germline CDR1 and CDR2 sequences are MGHRA and YSYEKL. In DNA form, the CDR3 reads TGCGCCAGCAGCCAAGTCGTGACAGCTTCTAATCAGCCCCAGCATTTT. This encodes CASSQVVTASNQPQHF.

This clone was seen only a few times. The chain joins TRBV2 to TRBJ2-5; 10 positions match TRBD2. Trimming took 8 bases from V and 4 from J; bases not matched to a gene: 4. The CDR3 has 13 residues. Germline assignment: CDR1 SNHLY and CDR2 FYNNEI. The CDR3 loop is CASERGGSETQYF. The CDR3 nucleotides are TGTGCCAGCGAGCGGGGGGGCTCAGAGACCCAGTACTTC. The entire variable domain, with the rest obtained from reference TRBV2 and TRBJ2-5, is as follows: EPEVTQTPSHQVTQMGQEVILRCVPISNHLYFYWYRQILGQKVEFLVSFYNNEISEKSEIFDDQFSVERPDGSNFTLKIRSTKLEDSAMYFCASERGGSETQYFGPGTRLLVL.

This rearrangement joins TRBV5-1 to TRBJ2-4; D is tentatively TRBD1 or TRBD2 (6 bases each). V was pared by 0 bases and J by 2 bases, with 9 bases between. This CDR3 has 15 amino acids. Germline CDR1 reads SGHRS; CDR2 reads YFSETQ. CDR3 DNA sequence: TGCGCCAGCAGCTTGGGTGGGGGGCCCAAAAACATTCAGTACTTC. It specifies CASSLGGGPKNIQYF.

This clone was detected only a few times. This chain connects TRBV12-3 or TRBV12-4 to TRBJ2-3; D unresolved. V lost 8 bases and J lost 2, with 8 bases in between. The CDR3 extends over 12 amino acids. The DNA for the CDR3 is TGTGCCAGCCTAGGGATCACAGATACGCAGTATTTT. This codes for CASLGITDTQYF.

V gene TRBV4-1 combines with J gene TRBJ1-2; a weak D match, TRBD1 (5 bases). Germline-derived CDR1 and CDR2 are MGHRA and YSYEKL. V dropped 4 bases and J dropped 3 bases, with 12 bases sitting between them. This CDR3 has 14 amino acids. The CDR3 region is CASSPIGTDYGYTF. DNA for the CDR3: TGCGCCAGCAGCCCCATCGGGACTGACTATGGCTACACCTTC.

The chain has TRBV12-5 and TRBJ2-3; TRBD1 is a possible D gene (5 bases). Germline V gives CDR1 LGHNT, CDR2 FRNRAP. The CDR3 covers 17 residues. The germline V and J ends were trimmed by 4 bases and 4 bases, with 21 bases remaining between them. Here the CDR3 DNA reads TGTGCTAGTGGTTCGGCACCCCGTCAGGGCGTATCAGATACGCAGTATTTT. Translation gives CASGSAPRQGVSDTQYF. The full variable domain, completed using reference TRBV12-5 and TRBJ2-3, is DARVTQTPRHKVTEMGQEVTMRCQPILGHNTVFWYRQTMMQGLELLAYFRNRAPLDDSGMPKDRFSAEMPDATLATLKIQPSEPRDSAVYFCASGSAPRQGVSDTQYFGPGTRLTVL.